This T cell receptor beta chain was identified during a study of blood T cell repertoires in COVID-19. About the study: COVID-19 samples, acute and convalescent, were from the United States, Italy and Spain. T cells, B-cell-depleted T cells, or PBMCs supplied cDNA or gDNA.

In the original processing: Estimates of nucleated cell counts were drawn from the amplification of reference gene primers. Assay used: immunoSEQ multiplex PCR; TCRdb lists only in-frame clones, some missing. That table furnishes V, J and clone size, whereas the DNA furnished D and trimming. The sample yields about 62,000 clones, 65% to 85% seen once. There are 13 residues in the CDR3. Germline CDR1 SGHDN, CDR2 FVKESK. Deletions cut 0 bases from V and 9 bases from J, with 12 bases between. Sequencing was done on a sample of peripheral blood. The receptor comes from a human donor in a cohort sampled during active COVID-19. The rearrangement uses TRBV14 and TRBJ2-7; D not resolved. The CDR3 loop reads CASSQDLRSSQYF. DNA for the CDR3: TGTGCCAGCAGCCAAGATCTGAGGAGCTCGCAGTACTTC.